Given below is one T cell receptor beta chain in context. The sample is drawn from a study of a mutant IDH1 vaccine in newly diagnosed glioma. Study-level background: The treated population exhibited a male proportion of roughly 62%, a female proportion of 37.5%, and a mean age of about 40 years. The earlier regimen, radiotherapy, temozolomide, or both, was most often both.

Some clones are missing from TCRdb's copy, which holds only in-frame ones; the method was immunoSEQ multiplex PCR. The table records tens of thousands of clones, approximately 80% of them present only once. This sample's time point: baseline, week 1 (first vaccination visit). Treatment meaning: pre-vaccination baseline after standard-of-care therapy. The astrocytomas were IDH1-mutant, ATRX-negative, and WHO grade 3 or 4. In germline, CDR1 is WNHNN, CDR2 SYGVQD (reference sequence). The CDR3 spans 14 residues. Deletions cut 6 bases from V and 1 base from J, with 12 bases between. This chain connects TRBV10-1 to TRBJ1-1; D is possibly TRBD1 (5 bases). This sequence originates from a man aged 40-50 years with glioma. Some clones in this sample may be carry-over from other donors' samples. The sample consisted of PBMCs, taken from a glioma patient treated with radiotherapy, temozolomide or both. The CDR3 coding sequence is TGCGCCAGCAGGTCCGACAGATCGAACACTGAAGCTTTCTTT. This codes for CASRSDRSNTEAFF.